In this sample, the clone carrying this T cell receptor beta chain turned up a few times. The antigen remains unidentified. The CDR3 has 14 residues. V shed 4 bases and J 9 bases; nucleotides not matched to a gene: 8. Germline CDR1 reads SNHLY; CDR2 reads FYNNEI. This entry belongs to a study of blood T cells in healthy people across ages. Study findings and constraints: Underestimates were what the diversity estimates from one million T cells were considered to be.

PCR was performed a second time for roughly 7 to 11 cycles using a sample-barcoded 5' primer and a J-beta primer mix. In TCRdb, the 5' RACE reads were re-called with MiXCR into one record per CDR3 protein. This repertoire shows 1.5 million to 2 million distinct CDR3 sequences, 39% found once; its top ten account for about 23%. This receptor was taken from a human donor in good health. Sequenced input: blood. This rearrangement joins TRBV2 to TRBJ2-1; TRBD1 matches 8 bases. The CDR3 DNA reads TGTGCCAGCAGTGTACGGCAGGGGGCAGGTGAGCAGTTCTTC. This translates into CASSVRQGAGEQFF.